This T cell receptor (beta chain) was sequenced during a study of shared clonotypes between healthy human individuals. The method was immunoSEQ multiplex PCR; TCRdb's version includes in-frame clones alone and lacks a portion of them. Altogether some 1,100,000 clones are present, 70% to 80% being singletons, with the ten largest covering 0.5% to 0.6%. V shed 9 bases and J shed 1 base, with 12 bases lying between them. Germline assignment: CDR1 MDHEN and CDR2 SYDVKM. This CDR3 is built from 13 residues. What was sequenced was memory CD4+ T cells from PBMCs. As for subset: CD45RA-negative fraction. V gene TRBV28 combines with J gene TRBJ1-1, with unresolved D. The TCR comes from a man aged 18 to 29 in good health. Some clones in this sample may be carry-over from other donors' samples. CDR3 amino acids: CASLRARNTEAFF. The CDR3, as DNA: TGTGCCAGTCTAAGGGCCCGGAACACTGAAGCTTTCTTT.